This TCR beta chain was profiled in a study of blood T cells in healthy people across ages. There are 15 residues in the CDR3. J was trimmed by 7 bases and V by 0 bases; bases with no gene match: 7. Germline CDR1 is SGDLS and CDR2 is YYNGEE. PCR was performed a second time for roughly 6 to 12 cycles using a sample-barcoded 5' primer and a J-beta primer mix. TCRdb recomputed calls from the 5' RACE reads with MiXCR, one row per CDR3 protein. The data contain over 600,000 distinct CDR3 sequences, approximately 40% of them seen just once; the ten biggest clones take up around 30%. J is TRBJ2-1 and V is TRBV9, with 7 bases fitting TRBD1. The sequencing sample was made of blood. This clonotype was obtained from an older man in good health. The CDR3 sequence: CASSVDRGLLNEQFF. The CDR3 bases are TGTGCCAGCAGCGTAGACAGGGGATTATTGAATGAGCAGTTCTTC.